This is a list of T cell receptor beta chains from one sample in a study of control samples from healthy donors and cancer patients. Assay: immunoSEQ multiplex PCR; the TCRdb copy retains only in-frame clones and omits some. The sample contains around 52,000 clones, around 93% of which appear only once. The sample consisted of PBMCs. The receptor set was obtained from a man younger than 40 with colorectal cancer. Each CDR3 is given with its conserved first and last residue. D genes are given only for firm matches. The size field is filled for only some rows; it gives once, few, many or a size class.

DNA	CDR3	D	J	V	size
TGTGCCAGCAGCCTATCTCCGGGACTACGATACAATGAGCAGTTCTTC	CASSLSPGLRYNEQFF	TRBD2	TRBJ2-1	TRBV27	.
TGTGCCAGCAGCTTAGAGGGGGTGAGCACTGAAGCTTTCTTT	CASSLEGVSTEAFF	.	TRBJ1-1	TRBV7-2	.
TGCGCCAGCAGCTTAGAGGGGGTAGGTGAGCAGTTCTTC	CASSLEGVGEQFF	.	TRBJ2-1	TRBV5-1	.
TGTGCCATCAGTTTATCGGACGGAGTAGCTTTCTTT	CAISLSDGVAFF	.	TRBJ1-1	TRBV10-3	once
TGTGCCAGCTCACCAGGATTTCCCTCACAGGGGCCCCCGAACACTGAAGCTTTCTTT	CASSPGFPSQGPPNTEAFF	TRBD1	TRBJ1-1	TRBV18	.
TGTGCCAGCAGCTTGATAGGTCGCGTACAGGGCAAAGAGACCCAGTACTTC	CASSLIGRVQGKETQYF	.	TRBJ2-5	TRBV5-4	.
TGCGCCAGCACTTCAGGACTAGCGGGGCTGGCAGATACGCAGTATTTT	CASTSGLAGLADTQYF	TRBD2	TRBJ2-3	TRBV4-3	.
TGTGCCAGCAGCCAAGAAGGAGGGCTGGGCACAGGCAAAAACATTCAGTACTTC	CASSQEGGLGTGKNIQYF	.	TRBJ2-4	TRBV4-2	.
TGCGCCAGCAGCCAAGATTGGTACGGGGGGGCTACTATAGATACGCAGTATTTT	CASSQDWYGGATIDTQYF	TRBD2	TRBJ2-3	TRBV4-1	.
TGTGCCAGCACCCAGGCAGGCGGGGGTTTATTAGATACGCAGTATTTT	CASTQAGGGLLDTQYF	TRBD2	TRBJ2-3	TRBV9	.
TGTGCCACCGGCTGGCAGGGGCTTGCGTCTGAGCAGTTCTTC	CATGWQGLASEQFF	.	TRBJ2-1	TRBV15	.
TGTGCCAGCTTACCCGAAACGTGGGGGGCCACCGGGGAGCTGTTTTTT	CASLPETWGATGELFF	.	TRBJ2-2	TRBV7-9	.
TGTGCCAGCAGTTACGACGGACGGGGATCAACCCAGTACTTC	CASSYDGRGSTQYF	.	TRBJ2-5	TRBV6-2/TRBV6-3	.
TGTGCCAGCAGCGCGGGACTATATTACACCGGGGAGCTGTTTTTT	CASSAGLYYTGELFF	TRBD2	TRBJ2-2	TRBV7-9	.
TGTGCCAGCAGCTTATTCGGCAGGGTGGGCAATCAGCCCCAGCATTTT	CASSLFGRVGNQPQHF	.	TRBJ1-5	TRBV7-2	once
TGTGCCAGCAGTAACTTCCCGGGACAGCAGCAGTTCTTC	CASSNFPGQQQFF	TRBD1	TRBJ2-1	TRBV12-3/TRBV12-4	.
TGTGCCAGCAGCGTATACGCTAGCGGGGTAAATGAGCAGTTCTTC	CASSVYASGVNEQFF	TRBD2	TRBJ2-1	TRBV9	once
TGTGCCAGCAGTGTGGGACAGGGGAACACTGAAGCTTTCTTT	CASSVGQGNTEAFF	TRBD1	TRBJ1-1	TRBV2	.
TGTGCCAGCAGTGTAGGGGGAGGGGTTACAGATACGCAGTATTTT	CASSVGGGVTDTQYF	.	TRBJ2-3	TRBV25-1	.
TGCAGTGCTAGTAGGCCTAGCGGGACGTACAATGAGCAGTTCTTC	CSASRPSGTYNEQFF	TRBD2	TRBJ2-1	TRBV20-1	.
TGTGCCAGCAGATACTCGACAGGGTATATGGGGGAGCTGTTTTTT	CASRYSTGYMGELFF	TRBD1	TRBJ2-2	TRBV6-2/TRBV6-3	once
TGTGCCAGCAGCGTAGGACCTACAACCTATAATTCACCCCTCCACTTT	CASSVGPTTYNSPLHF	.	TRBJ1-6	TRBV9	.
TGTGCCACCAGCAGAGAAGATAGCGGGGGGTGGGATGAGCAGTTCTTC	CATSREDSGGWDEQFF	TRBD2	TRBJ2-1	TRBV15	once
TGTGCCAGCAGCTTTGGTAGGCTCGCTGAAGCTTTCTTT	CASSFGRLAEAFF	.	TRBJ1-1	TRBV5-6	.
TGTGCCACCAGTGATGGACAGGGGACTCCAAAAAACATTCAGTACTTC	CATSDGQGTPKNIQYF	TRBD1	TRBJ2-4	TRBV24-1	.
TGCGCCAGCAGCCGGACAGGGGCCGGGGAGCTGTTTTTT	CASSRTGAGELFF	TRBD1	TRBJ2-2	TRBV5-1	.
TGTGCCAGCAGCTCCGGACAGGGAGATAGCAATCAGCCCCAGCATTTT	CASSSGQGDSNQPQHF	TRBD1	TRBJ1-5	TRBV7-9	.
TGCGCCAGCAGCTTAACCGGGACAGTGAACACTGAAGCTTTCTTT	CASSLTGTVNTEAFF	TRBD1	TRBJ1-1	TRBV5-1	.
TGTGCCTGGAGTACAGGGGGAGGCGGTCAGCCCCAGCATTTT	CAWSTGGGGQPQHF	TRBD1	TRBJ1-5	TRBV30	.
TGTGCCAGCAGCCAATCTCTGGGAGGTCATACTGAAGCTTTCTTT	CASSQSLGGHTEAFF	.	TRBJ1-1	TRBV14	.
TGTGCCAGCAGCCAAGATGACCCGGGACAGGGGGGGTTTCATTATGGCTACACCTTC	CASSQDDPGQGGFHYGYTF	TRBD1	TRBJ1-2	TRBV3-1/TRBV3-2	.
TGCGCCAGCAGCCAAGAAGAAGTAGCTAACTATGGCTACACCTTC	CASSQEEVANYGYTF	.	TRBJ1-2	TRBV4-1	once
TGTGCCTGGAGTGTCGGGGGGGATTATAATTCACCCCTCCACTTT	CAWSVGGDYNSPLHF	.	TRBJ1-6	TRBV30	.
TGTGCCAGTAGTATCGGCTGGGGAGGGGTTAAATCAACTAATGAAAAACTGTTTTTT	CASSIGWGGVKSTNEKLFF	.	TRBJ1-4	TRBV19	.
TGCAGCTCCCGCGGACTGGCGGGACTGCGGGATACGCAGTATTTT	CSSRGLAGLRDTQYF	.	TRBJ2-3	TRBV29-1	.
TGTGCCAGCAACATCGGAGGGTTGAGCAATCAGCCCCAGCATTTT	CASNIGGLSNQPQHF	.	TRBJ1-5	TRBV7-2	.
TGTGCCAGCAGCCTAAAGAGGGGGGCCGGGGAGCTGTTTTTT	CASSLKRGAGELFF	.	TRBJ2-2	TRBV11-2	.
TGTGCCAGCAGTCTCCGACAGGGGGATAGTGTGGGGTACCGGGGAGCTGTTTTT	CASSLRQGDSVGYRGAVF	TRBD1	TRBJ2-2	TRBV6-6	.
TGTGCCAGCAGCCCTCCCAGGGGGAGAGAGACCCAGTACTTC	CASSPPRGRETQYF	TRBD1	TRBJ2-5	TRBV7-8	.
TGTGCCACCAGTGACGGGACAGGGGGTTTCGGTGAAAAACTGTTTTTT	CATSDGTGGFGEKLFF	TRBD1	TRBJ1-4	TRBV24-1	once
TGTGCCAGCAGTACAGAGACCCGTACCATTAGCAATCAGCCCCAGCATTTT	CASSTETRTISNQPQHF	.	TRBJ1-5	TRBV6-2/TRBV6-3	.
TGTGCCAGCAGGAACCCAGGGGGAGATGGCTACACCTTC	CASRNPGGDGYTF	TRBD1	TRBJ1-2	TRBV27	once
TGCAGCGTAAGGTTGGATACGCAGTATTTT	CSVRLDTQYF	.	TRBJ2-3	TRBV29-1	.
TGCAGCGTTGTTCACGGAGCCGGGTTGGTCAACTATGGCTACACCTTC	CSVVHGAGLVNYGYTF	.	TRBJ1-2	TRBV29-1	.
TGTGCCAGCAGTGAATTTGGGTTGCGCCCTGAAGCTTTCTTT	CASSEFGLRPEAFF	.	TRBJ1-1	TRBV6-1	.
TGTGCCAGCACCCCCTACGATCTACGGGGGGAGGCCACCGGGGAGCTGTTTTTT	CASTPYDLRGEATGELFF	TRBD2	TRBJ2-2	TRBV6-2/TRBV6-3	.
TGTGCCAGCAGCGCACCCGGGACTAGCGTCGGTGAGCAGTTCTTC	CASSAPGTSVGEQFF	TRBD2	TRBJ2-1	TRBV7-9	.
TGTGCCAGTAGTTCCCTCGGGGGCTTGAACACTGAAGCTTTCTTT	CASSSLGGLNTEAFF	.	TRBJ1-1	TRBV19	.
TGTGCCAGTGCCGGGCCCCGAAATGAAAAACTGTTTTTT	CASAGPRNEKLFF	.	TRBJ1-4	TRBV2	.
TGTGCCAGCAGCCAAGATGGTCAGGGTAGGTCTGGGGCCAACGTCCTGACTTTC	CASSQDGQGRSGANVLTF	.	TRBJ2-6	TRBV4-2	once
TGCGCCAGCAGCCAAGATGTGATTTCGACAGGTCAAGAGACCCAGTACTTC	CASSQDVISTGQETQYF	.	TRBJ2-5	TRBV4-1	.